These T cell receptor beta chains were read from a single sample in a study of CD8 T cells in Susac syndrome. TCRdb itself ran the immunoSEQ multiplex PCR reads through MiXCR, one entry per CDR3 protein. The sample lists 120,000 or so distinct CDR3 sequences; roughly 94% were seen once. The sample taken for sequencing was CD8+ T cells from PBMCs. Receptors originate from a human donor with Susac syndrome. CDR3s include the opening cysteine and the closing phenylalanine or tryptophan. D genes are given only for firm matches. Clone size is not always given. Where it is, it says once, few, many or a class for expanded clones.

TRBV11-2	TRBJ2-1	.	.	CASSLGEVGGFF	TGTGCCAGCAGCTTAGGAGAGGTAGGAGGGTTCTTC
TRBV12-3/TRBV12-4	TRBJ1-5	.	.	CASSLYSENSNQPQHF	TGTGCCAGCAGTTTGTACAGTGAGAATAGCAATCAGCCCCAGCATTTT
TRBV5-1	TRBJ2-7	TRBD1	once	CASSLTFASGQVGTYEQYF	TGCGCCAGCAGCTTGACCTTCGCCTCTGGACAGGTGGGGACCTACGAGCAGTACTTC
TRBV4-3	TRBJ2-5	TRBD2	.	CASSQDLADQETQYF	TGCGCCAGCAGCCAAGATCTAGCGGACCAAGAGACCCAGTACTTC
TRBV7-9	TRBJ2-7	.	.	CASTSSAREKLYEQYF	TGTGCCAGCACCAGCTCGGCGAGGGAGAAACTCTACGAGCAGTACTTC
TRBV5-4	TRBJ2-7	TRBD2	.	CASSSGLAGGNEQYF	TGTGCCAGCAGCTCCGGACTAGCGGGGGGAAACGAGCAGTACTTC
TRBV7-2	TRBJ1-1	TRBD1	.	CASSFRTGRTEAFF	TGTGCCAGCAGCTTCAGGACAGGGCGAACTGAAGCTTTCTTT
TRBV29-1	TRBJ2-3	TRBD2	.	CSVDRRDYPLLDTQYF	TGCAGCGTTGACAGGCGGGACTATCCCTTGCTGGATACGCAGTATTTT
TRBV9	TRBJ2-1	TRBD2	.	CASSDLTSGAYNEQFF	TGTGCCAGCAGCGACTTGACTAGCGGAGCCTACAATGAGCAGTTCTTC
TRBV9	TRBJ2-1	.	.	CASSSSGVEQFF	TGTGCCAGCAGCTCCTCGGGGGTTGAGCAGTTCTTC
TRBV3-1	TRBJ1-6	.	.	CASSQDAFSSYNSPLHF	TGTGCCAGCAGCCAAGATGCCTTTAGCTCCTATAATTCACCCCTCCACTTT
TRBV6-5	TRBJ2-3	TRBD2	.	CASSFDGTSSTDTQYF	TGTGCCAGCAGTTTTGACGGGACTAGTAGCACAGATACGCAGTATTTT
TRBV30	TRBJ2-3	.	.	CAWSHGLGLDTQYF	TGTGCCTGGAGTCACGGGCTTGGCTTAGATACGCAGTATTTT
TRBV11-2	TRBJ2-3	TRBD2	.	CASNMGGADTQYF	TGTGCCAGCAATATGGGGGGGGCAGATACGCAGTATTTT
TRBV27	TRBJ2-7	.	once	CASSPDVSYEQYF	TGTGCCAGCAGCCCGGACGTATCCTACGAGCAGTACTTC
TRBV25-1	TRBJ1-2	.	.	CASSEGGSGYTF	TGTGCCAGCAGTGAAGGGGGCAGCGGCTACACCTTC
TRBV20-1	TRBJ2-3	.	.	CSARDVGAEVPDTQYF	TGCAGTGCTAGAGATGTGGGGGCTGAAGTCCCAGATACGCAGTATTTT
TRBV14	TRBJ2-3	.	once	CASSQGVTTGSSTDTQYF	TGTGCCAGCAGCCAAGGGGTAACTACCGGGTCTAGCACAGATACGCAGTATTTT
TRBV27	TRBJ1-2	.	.	CASSQNSGGYGYTF	TGTGCCAGCAGCCAGAATTCAGGTGGATATGGCTACACCTTC
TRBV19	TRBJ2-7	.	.	CASSTGLPEQYF	TGTGCCAGTAGTACGGGACTCCCGGAGCAGTACTTC
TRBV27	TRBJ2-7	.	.	CASRRRVTYEQYF	TGTGCCAGCAGGAGGCGCGTGACCTACGAGCAGTACTTC
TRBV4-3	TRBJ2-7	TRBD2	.	CASSQDGLAGGEQYF	TGCGCCAGCAGCCAAGACGGGCTAGCGGGGGGTGAGCAGTACTTC
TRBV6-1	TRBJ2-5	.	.	CASSPDASYQETQYF	TGTGCCAGCAGTCCAGACGCTTCGTACCAAGAGACCCAGTACTTC
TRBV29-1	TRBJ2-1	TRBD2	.	CSVGLAGGLNEQFF	TGCAGCGTCGGCCTAGCGGGGGGGCTGAATGAGCAGTTCTTC
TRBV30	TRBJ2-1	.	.	CAGGENEQFF	TGTGCCGGCGGCGAAAATGAGCAGTTCTTC
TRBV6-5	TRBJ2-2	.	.	CASSHQAAGELFF	TGTGCCAGCAGTCACCAGGCAGCCGGGGAGCTGTTTTTT
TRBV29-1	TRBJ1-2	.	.	CSVDEGGYGYTF	TGCAGCGTTGATGAGGGAGGCTATGGCTACACCTTC
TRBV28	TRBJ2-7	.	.	CASSPGFGGSYEQYF	TGTGCCAGCAGTCCTGGCTTCGGCGGGTCCTACGAGCAGTACTTC
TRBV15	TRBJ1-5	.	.	CATSRGHKPRGNQPQHF	TGTGCCACCAGCAGAGGCCATAAACCAAGGGGCAATCAGCCCCAGCATTTT